This T cell receptor beta chain was sequenced in a study of T-cell memory formation after mild COVID-19 (dated by TCRdb to the early 2020s). About the full investigation: TCR sequence clusters from the two donors were largely donor specific. In a couple of donors, T-cell clones that expanded and contracted after mild COVID-19 were tracked by sequencing TCRalpha and TCRbeta repertoires over time. The cohort was made up of two young adult volunteers, one female and one male, who were previously healthy.

Ficoll-Paque density gradient centrifugation was the method used to isolate PBMCs. The CDR3 holds 15 amino acids from the cysteine to the phenylalanine. The only DNA kept is the CDR3, 45 bases in frame from the first base. CDR1 is given as MNHNY and CDR2 as SVGAGI, both from the germline V gene (reference sequence). Trimming at the junction amounts to 8 bases on V and 0 bases on J, and the germline ends lie 13 bases apart. What the study reported, not specific to this receptor: Contracting CD4+ clones were found mainly in CM and EM memory subsets, while CD8+ clones were enriched in EMRA. The study included only a couple of mild cases, and larger cohorts that include severe cases with pre-infection samples were judged to be necessary. The second-wave clones that peaked on day 37 were not confirmed to be SARS-CoV-2 specific. Clones contracting from day 15 to 85 had balanced CD4/CD8 phenotypes, while a second wave expanding from day 15 to 37 was biased towards CD4+. Some responding clones were found in pre-infection memory, which suggests that pre-existing cross-reactive memory T cells took part in the SARS-CoV-2 response.

For sequencing, an Illumina NovaSeq 6000 was employed. cDNA libraries for TCRalpha and TCRbeta were prepared by 5'RACE using constant-segment primers, with sample barcodes and unique molecular identifiers added. RNA was extracted from every sample with Trizol reagent. Libraries were amplified in two PCR steps, with a second sample barcode and Illumina TruSeq adapters added in the second step. Sequencing of the libraries was done on an Illumina NovaSeq, producing 2 x 150 bp paired-end reads. On the authors' methods: Reads were demultiplexed and collapsed into UMI-guided consensus sequences with migec v1.2.7. Using mixcr v2.1.11, UMI consensuses were aligned to TRA and TRB V and J templates and then assembled into clonotypes. Clonotypes were classified as expanded or contracted when called significant by both edgeR and NoisET, with noise models trained on biological replicates. For edgeR calls, the thresholds were a false discovery rate-adjusted p below 0.01 and a log2 fold-change of 1. PCA with hierarchical clustering of max-normalized trajectories of the 1000 most abundant clonotypes was used as exploratory dynamics analysis. The CD4 or CD8 phenotype of responding clones was assigned using the separately sequenced CD4+ and CD8+ repertoires. Using fastp trimming at Q25 and MiXCR clonotype assembly, TCRdb reanalyzed the public sequencing data and kept in-frame beta chains. For every CDR3 protein sequence, its rows merge into one entry that carries the most common genes and DNA. What appears here as the V and J calls and clone size reflects TCRdb's work, not the paper's. For this sample the table gives 250,000 to 300,000 distinct CDR3 sequences, of which over 7% were detected only once. The ten largest clones capture 20% to 25% of the sample.

This clonotype was detected ten times or more. The antigen it recognizes is unknown. Base qualities are missing; no much larger clone stands one base away. The sequenced material came from PBMCs or a T cell subset sorted from them (not recorded which). The receptor's source is a man younger than 35 who had mild COVID-19 (a few samples of this study predate the infection). The sample titles of this study are shuffled in the database, so cell type and time point are left out; the donor was told from shared clones. The chain links TRBV6-6 with TRBJ1-4; the D gene assignment is ambiguous. The CDR3 amino acid sequence is: CASPPAEATNEKLFF. The nucleotides read TGTGCCAGCCCACCGGCGGAAGCAACTAATGAAAAACTGTTTTTT.